This T cell receptor beta chain was documented in a study of blood T cell repertoires in COVID-19. Study summary: Researchers got acute and convalescent COVID-19 samples from the United States, Italy and Spain. The cDNA or gDNA used as material had been derived from T cells, B-cell-depleted T cells, or PBMCs.

How the authors handled the data: The authors estimated nucleated cell counts from reference gene primer amplification. Assay used: immunoSEQ multiplex PCR; TCRdb lists only in-frame clones, some missing. For V, J and clone size, that table is used; D and trimming come from the DNA. The data hold 150,000 or so clones, with over 75% observed a single time. Trimming stripped 0 bases from V and 2 bases from J, with 17 bases between. The CDR3 is 17 residues long. Germline V gene lookup returns CDR1 SGHNT and CDR2 YYREEE (reference sequence). This clone came up once. Seattle patients were enrolled during active infection and followed longitudinally.

This chain uses TRBV5-4 with TRBJ1-2; a possible D gene is TRBD1 (5 bases). The clonotype was recovered from a woman in her fifties or sixties with COVID-19, enrolled during active disease. Sequencing used peripheral blood. CDR3 DNA sequence: TGTGCCAGCAGCTTGGGGCAGGGAGGCATCGTAAACTATGGCTACACCTTC. Protein sequence: CASSLGQGGIVNYGYTF.